This is a list of T cell receptor beta chains from one sample in a study of cytomegalovirus exposure and HLA in healthy donors. Method: immunoSEQ multiplex PCR; TCRdb's copy keeps in-frame clones and lacks some. The table lists around 130,000 clones, over 70% of them singletons. Sequenced input: PBMCs. The receptors here all came from a woman aged 18-30 years in good health and CMV-seronegative. Both conserved end residues are trimmed from each CDR3. Clone size, where shown, is once, few, many, or a class for clones that have expanded.

J gene: TRBJ1-6; V gene: TRBV6-5; clone size: few; CDR3 protein: ASSYSAGTGSPLH
J gene: TRBJ1-4; V gene: TRBV7-9; clone size: .; CDR3 protein: ASRTAGSEKLF
J gene: TRBJ1-5; V gene: TRBV7-5; clone size: .; CDR3 protein: ARSARQGVDQPQH
J gene: TRBJ2-5; V gene: TRBV9; clone size: few; CDR3 protein: ASSPTGLGPKGETQY
J gene: TRBJ1-2; V gene: TRBV7-9; clone size: few; CDR3 protein: ASSPGGGNGYGYT
J gene: TRBJ1-1; V gene: TRBV6-5; clone size: .; CDR3 protein: ASRSGQNTEAF
J gene: TRBJ2-6; V gene: TRBV4-1; clone size: .; CDR3 protein: ASSQGIAREKSGANVLT
J gene: TRBJ1-1; V gene: TRBV25-1; clone size: few; CDR3 protein: ASSEAGQVTEAF
J gene: TRBJ2-7; V gene: TRBV18; clone size: once; CDR3 protein: ASSPPAGGLSYEQY
J gene: TRBJ2-7; V gene: TRBV19; clone size: few; CDR3 protein: ASTSSKGHVNEQY
J gene: TRBJ1-1; V gene: TRBV5-1; clone size: once; CDR3 protein: ASRPQGTTEAF
J gene: TRBJ1-3; V gene: TRBV9; clone size: .; CDR3 protein: ASSPRGQGLSGNTIY
J gene: TRBJ2-1; V gene: TRBV7-9; clone size: .; CDR3 protein: ASSLGFQGQPAYNEQF
J gene: TRBJ2-3; V gene: TRBV18; clone size: .; CDR3 protein: ASSQAAGGDTQY
J gene: TRBJ2-2; V gene: TRBV5-1; clone size: .; CDR3 protein: ASGGTNTGELF
J gene: TRBJ1-1; V gene: TRBV6-5; clone size: .; CDR3 protein: ASSYSAHTEAF
J gene: TRBJ1-5; V gene: TRBV10-3; clone size: once; CDR3 protein: AIGYGGDQPQH
J gene: TRBJ2-7; V gene: TRBV5-4; clone size: .; CDR3 protein: ASSLPGALRELDEQY
J gene: TRBJ2-1; V gene: TRBV29-1; clone size: .; CDR3 protein: SVDGETSGSYYNEQF
J gene: TRBJ1-6; V gene: TRBV11-2; clone size: .; CDR3 protein: ASSHPSYNSPLH
J gene: TRBJ1-2; V gene: TRBV13; clone size: .; CDR3 protein: ANSLPRGQGSWEANYGYT
J gene: TRBJ2-2; V gene: TRBV9; clone size: .; CDR3 protein: ASKGTGNTGELF
J gene: TRBJ1-2; V gene: TRBV19; clone size: .; CDR3 protein: ASSIRGQAYGYT
J gene: TRBJ2-7; V gene: TRBV5-1; clone size: .; CDR3 protein: ASSSSTGENEQY
J gene: TRBJ1-1; V gene: TRBV15; clone size: .; CDR3 protein: ATSRDFGDIIPIAF
J gene: TRBJ2-5; V gene: TRBV11-2; clone size: .; CDR3 protein: ATGGKTETQY
J gene: TRBJ1-6; V gene: TRBV6-5; clone size: few; CDR3 protein: ASRGASPYNSPLH
J gene: TRBJ1-2; V gene: TRBV25-1; clone size: once; CDR3 protein: ASRQGVFGYT
J gene: TRBJ2-2; V gene: TRBV6-1; clone size: .; CDR3 protein: ASSVEGVNTGELF
J gene: TRBJ1-2; V gene: TRBV4-2; clone size: .; CDR3 protein: ASSQETGYGGGYT
J gene: TRBJ1-5; V gene: TRBV10-2; clone size: .; CDR3 protein: ASRPRDPPGQPQH